The rows below give T cell receptor beta chains drawn from one sample of a study of cytomegalovirus exposure and HLA in healthy donors. Produced via immunoSEQ multiplex PCR; TCRdb's table is partial and in-frame only. The repertoire holds under 150,000 clones, with approximately 80% as singletons. Input material: PBMCs. The source is a male donor in good health and CMV-seronegative. The CDR3 runs from the conserved cysteine through the conserved F or W. The D gene is left open where the match is weak. Not all rows give a size; the values are once, few, many and, for expanded clones, a class.

size: NA; V: TRBV6-5; J: TRBJ2-7; D: NA; DNA: TGTGCCAGCAGTTACTCGAGTAGGGGTGCCTACGAGCAGTACTTC; CDR3: CASSYSSRGAYEQYF
size: once; V: TRBV19; J: TRBJ2-6; D: NA; DNA: TGTGCCAGTAGTACCGCTCGAGACGGGGTGTTTGGGGCCAACGTCCTGACTTTC; CDR3: CASSTARDGVFGANVLTF
size: NA; V: TRBV4-3; J: TRBJ2-1; D: TRBD2; DNA: TGCGCCAGCAGCCGACGACTAGCGGGAGGTCTGAATGAGCAGTTCTTC; CDR3: CASSRRLAGGLNEQFF
size: NA; V: TRBV7-8; J: TRBJ2-7; D: NA; DNA: TGTGCCAGCAGCTTACTTTTGAGCTCCTACGAGCAGTACTTC; CDR3: CASSLLLSSYEQYF
size: NA; V: TRBV7-2; J: TRBJ2-7; D: TRBD2; DNA: TGTGCCAGCAGCTTAGTGGGACTAGCGGGCAGCTCCTACGAGCAGTACTTC; CDR3: CASSLVGLAGSSYEQYF
size: NA; V: TRBV6-6; J: TRBJ2-5; D: TRBD1; DNA: TGTGCCAGCAGTTCCCCCCAGGGGGCGGAGGAGACCCAGTACTTC; CDR3: CASSSPQGAEETQYF
size: NA; V: TRBV29-1; J: TRBJ2-1; D: TRBD2; DNA: TGCAGCGGGGCGGGAGGGCCCCTAGAAACAAACCAGAACAATGAGCAGTTCTTC; CDR3: CSGAGGPLETNQNNEQFF
size: NA; V: TRBV7-8; J: TRBJ1-1; D: TRBD1; DNA: TGTGCCAGCAGCCCGGGACAGGGGAACACTGAAGCTTTCTTT; CDR3: CASSPGQGNTEAFF
size: few; V: TRBV6-6; J: TRBJ1-2; D: NA; DNA: TGTGCCAGCAGTTACGAGGGATGGTATGGCTACACCTTC; CDR3: CASSYEGWYGYTF
size: NA; V: TRBV30; J: TRBJ2-2; D: NA; DNA: TGTGCCTGGAGTGGCGGTGTCACCGGGGAGCTGTTTTTT; CDR3: CAWSGGVTGELFF
size: NA; V: TRBV29-1; J: TRBJ2-7; D: TRBD2; DNA: TGCAGCGTCTCGAGCGGGAACTACGAGCAGTACTTC; CDR3: CSVSSGNYEQYF
size: NA; V: TRBV7-9; J: TRBJ2-3; D: TRBD2; DNA: TGTGCCAGCAGCTTAAAAGCGGGAGCGGATACGCAGTATTTT; CDR3: CASSLKAGADTQYF
size: NA; V: TRBV27; J: TRBJ1-4; D: NA; DNA: TGTGCCAGCAGTCGACATAACCGAGGGGAAAAACTGTTTTTT; CDR3: CASSRHNRGEKLFF
size: NA; V: TRBV7-9; J: TRBJ2-7; D: NA; DNA: TGTGCCAGCAATGCGGGGCTGTACGAGCAGTACTTC; CDR3: CASNAGLYEQYF
size: NA; V: TRBV7-2; J: TRBJ1-4; D: NA; DNA: TGTGCCAGCAGCGAACAGGACACGAAAAATGAAAAACTGTTTTTT; CDR3: CASSEQDTKNEKLFF
size: NA; V: TRBV9; J: TRBJ2-7; D: TRBD2; DNA: TGTGCCAGCAGCGTGGGGACTAGCGGAACATACGAGCAGTACTTC; CDR3: CASSVGTSGTYEQYF
size: NA; V: TRBV29-1; J: TRBJ2-7; D: NA; DNA: TGCAGCGTTGAGCTCAATCACTACGAGCAGTACTTC; CDR3: CSVELNHYEQYF
size: NA; V: TRBV27; J: TRBJ1-4; D: NA; DNA: TGTGCCAGCCGTAGGAGCATCGAGGGTGAAAAACTGTTTTTT; CDR3: CASRRSIEGEKLFF
size: NA; V: TRBV29-1; J: TRBJ1-1; D: NA; DNA: TGCAGCGTTGGACGCAGGGGAGACACTGAAGCTTTCTTT; CDR3: CSVGRRGDTEAFF
size: NA; V: TRBV6-5; J: TRBJ2-2; D: NA; DNA: TGTGCCAGCAGCCAGGATCTCCGGGAGCTGTTTTTT; CDR3: CASSQDLRELFF